This T cell receptor beta chain was recorded in a study of tumor and adjacent non-tumor tissue in lung cancer. The study's findings and limits: Tumor repertoires had a smaller top 100 clone share than normal lung.

With regard to this clonotype: Its antigen is not known. This likely comes from a read error, as the CDR3 has no conserved phenylalanine or tryptophan at its end. No DNA is shown, since the ends of the CDR3 on it are uncertain; the CDR3 is the one TCRdb lists.

No cell sorting was done before RNA was extracted from the tissue. More than 3 cm separated this lung sample from the edge of the tumor. Newly diagnosed lung cancer patients had thoracic surgery in China, August–late 2014, without prior chemotherapy. The library came from three nested PCR rounds adapted from ARM-PCR protocols. TCRdb called the multiplex PCR reads again in MiXCR, with one record for every CDR3 protein. The table includes fewer than 55,000 distinct CDR3 sequences, approximately 60% detected once. Per germline, CDR1 SGHAT and CDR2 FQNNGV. The CDR3 is 14 amino acids in total, end residues counted.

The source of this sequence is a woman in her thirties or forties with non-small cell lung cancer. The specimen was distant non-tumor lung tissue. The rearrangement links TRBV11-2 to TRBJ1-1. The CDR3 is CASSPEAMGTPTFI.